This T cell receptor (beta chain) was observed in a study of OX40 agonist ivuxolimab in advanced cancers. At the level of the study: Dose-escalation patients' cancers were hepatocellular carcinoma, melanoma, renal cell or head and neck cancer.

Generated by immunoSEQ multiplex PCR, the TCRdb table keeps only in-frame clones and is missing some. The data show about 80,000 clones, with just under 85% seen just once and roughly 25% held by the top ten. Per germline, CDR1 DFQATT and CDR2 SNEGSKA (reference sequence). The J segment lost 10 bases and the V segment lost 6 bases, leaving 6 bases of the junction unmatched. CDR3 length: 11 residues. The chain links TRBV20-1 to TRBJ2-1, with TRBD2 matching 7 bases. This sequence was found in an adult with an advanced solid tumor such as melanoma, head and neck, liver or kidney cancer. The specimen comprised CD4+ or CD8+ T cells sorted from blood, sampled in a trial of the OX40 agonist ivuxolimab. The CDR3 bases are TGCAGTGCCAGGACTAGAGGAGAGCAGTTCTTC. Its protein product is CSARTRGEQFF.